What follows describes a single TCR beta chain. Its specificity is unknown. Treatment here: around 19 received Ad26.COV2.S at low or high dose, single or two shots; 5 received placebo; per-sample allocation not given. Day 63 following the first vaccine or placebo injection was when the samples were taken. The germline V gene has CDR1 SNHLY and CDR2 FYNNEI. The CDR3 runs 15 residues. V lost 1 base and J lost 8, with 15 bases in between. This record comes from a study of Ad26.COV2.S vaccination and SARS-CoV-2 variants. Study-level information: The authors gave Ad26.COV2.S intramuscularly, either once or twice 56 days apart.

Study observations and caveats: Vaccine recipients and placebo recipients showed similar non-spike TCR breadth. Post-vaccination spike-specific CD8+ and CD4+ T cell responses reportedly had substantial breadth.

Using immunoSEQ multiplex PCR, the repertoire was profiled, and TCRdb retains in-frame clones only, with some absent. Altogether roughly 700,000 clones are present, roughly nine tenths being singletons, with the ten largest covering approximately 1.5%. This receptor was taken from a person aged 18-65 years who received the Ad26.COV2.S COVID-19 vaccine or a placebo. Sequenced here: peripheral blood, sampled in a trial of Ad26.COV2.S vaccine versus placebo. The chain recombines TRBV2 with TRBJ1-5; no clear D gene. CDR3 coding DNA: TGTGCCAGCAGTGAAGAGGGAGTAGGGTTCGAGCCCCAGCATTTT. Its protein is CASSEEGVGFEPQHF.